A selection of T cell receptor beta chains follows, all from one sample in a study of a mutant IDH1 vaccine in newly diagnosed glioma. Antigens for these TCRs are unknown. Measured with immunoSEQ multiplex PCR; TCRdb has only the in-frame clones, and not every one. The data show about 69,000 clones, around 90% seen once. The source was PBMCs, collected from a glioma patient whose treatment included an IDH1 peptide vaccine. These receptors all stem from a man under 40 with glioma. The CDR3 runs from the conserved cysteine through the conserved F or W. Each record gives: V gene, D gene, J gene, clone size, CDR3 DNA, CDR3 protein. A D gene is named only where the DNA matches it firmly. Some rows mark clone size as missing; the rest say once, few, many or name a class of expanded clone.

>TRBV2|TRBD1|TRBJ1-4|-
TGTGCCAGCAGTGATGGGGACAGGGCTGAAAAACTGTTTTTT
CASSDGDRAEKLFF
>TRBV2|-|TRBJ2-2|-
TGTGCCAGCAGTGATTTGGGCATCCGCACCGGGGAGCTGTTTTTT
CASSDLGIRTGELFF
>TRBV6-1|-|TRBJ2-7|-
TGTGCCAGCGGCAGGGGCTACGAGCAGTACTTC
CASGRGYEQYF
>TRBV6-1|TRBD1|TRBJ2-7|-
TGTGCCAGCAGTGAATCTGTCGCCGGGACAGGGGTCCACGAGCAGTACTTC
CASSESVAGTGVHEQYF
>TRBV2|-|TRBJ2-7|-
TGTGCCAGCAGTAAAACAGCAAGTTACGAGCAGTACTTC
CASSKTASYEQYF
>TRBV4-1|TRBD1|TRBJ1-2|-
TGCGCCAGTGGGACAGGGGATGGCTACACCTTC
CASGTGDGYTF
>TRBV7-9|-|TRBJ2-7|-
TGTGCCAGCAGCCCCAGGACGGTCTGGGGCTCCTACGAGCAGTACTTC
CASSPRTVWGSYEQYF
>TRBV27|-|TRBJ2-5|-
TGTGCCAGCAGTTTAGGAGGGGTTGAGACCCAGTACTTC
CASSLGGVETQYF
>TRBV11-2|TRBD1|TRBJ2-1|-
TGTGCCAGCAGCTTAGACCGGGACAGGGGAGGGGATGAGCAGTTCTTC
CASSLDRDRGGDEQFF
>TRBV7-2|TRBD2|TRBJ2-5|-
TGTGCCAGTCGGGCGGGAGGGAAAGAGACCCAGTACTTC
CASRAGGKETQYF
>TRBV5-5|-|TRBJ2-7|-
TGTGCCAGCAGCCCGGTGGGTACGCAGTACGAGCAGTACTTC
CASSPVGTQYEQYF
>TRBV4-2|TRBD2|TRBJ2-3|-
TGTGCCAGCAGCCCCGGGACTAGCGGGGATCTTGATACGCAGTATTTT
CASSPGTSGDLDTQYF
>TRBV5-4|-|TRBJ2-5|-
TGTGCCAGCAGCTTGGGGAGCCAAGAGACCCAGTACTTC
CASSLGSQETQYF
>TRBV19|-|TRBJ1-2|-
TGTGCCAGTGGCGGGACTACGGAGGGCTACACCTTC
CASGGTTEGYTF
>TRBV19|-|TRBJ2-1|-
TGTGCCAGTAGCGTTTGGAGGTACAATGAGCAGTTCTTC
CASSVWRYNEQFF
>TRBV18|-|TRBJ1-5|-
TGTGCCAGCTCATCAGTGTACAATCAGCCCCAGCATTTT
CASSSVYNQPQHF
>TRBV4-1|-|TRBJ1-1|few
TGCGCCAGCAGCCCCCTCGGAGAGAACACTGAAGCTTTCTTT
CASSPLGENTEAFF
>TRBV5-6|-|TRBJ1-2|-
TGTGCCAGCAGGGGGGGCCTCCGTGTCTTCTATGGCTACACCTTC
CASRGGLRVFYGYTF
>TRBV6-1|TRBD1|TRBJ1-1|-
TGTGCCAGCCACAGGGGGCAGGGCACTGAAGCTTTCTTT
CASHRGQGTEAFF
>TRBV27|TRBD1|TRBJ1-2|-
TGTGCCAGCAGTCCCGGACAGGGTCTCTATGGCTACACCTTC
CASSPGQGLYGYTF
>TRBV27|TRBD1|TRBJ1-2|-
TGTGCCAGCAGTTTACAGACAGGGGGACACTATGGCTACACCTTC
CASSLQTGGHYGYTF
>TRBV7-9|-|TRBJ2-2|-
TGTGCCAGCAGCTTGGGGAGGATGTTTTTT
CASSLGRMFF
>TRBV28|-|TRBJ2-5|-
TGTGCCAGCAGTCCAGCAGCGGTACAAGAGACCCAGTACTTC
CASSPAAVQETQYF
>TRBV29-1|-|TRBJ2-3|-
TGCAGCGTTGCCCCAGAGAGCACAGATACGCAGTATTTT
CSVAPESTDTQYF
>TRBV9|-|TRBJ1-2|once
TGTGCCAGCAGTTATACTTGGGAGGGCCCCGGCTACACCTTC
CASSYTWEGPGYTF
>TRBV11-2|-|TRBJ1-5|once
TGTGCCAGCAGCTTAGTAGATGATCAGCCCCAGCATTTT
CASSLVDDQPQHF
>TRBV29-1|-|TRBJ2-7|once
TGCAGCGTCCGGGCCCCGGGGTACGAGCAGTACTTC
CSVRAPGYEQYF
>TRBV7-2|-|TRBJ1-2|-
TGTGCCAGCAGCTTGAGCGGCCACTATGGCTACACCTTC
CASSLSGHYGYTF
>TRBV27|TRBD1|TRBJ1-2|once
TGTGCCAGCAGTTTAAAGGGGGCTGTGGGCTACACCTTC
CASSLKGAVGYTF
>TRBV18|-|TRBJ1-4|few
TGTGCCAGCTCACCTGCCGTTGGGGAAAAACTGTTTTTT
CASSPAVGEKLFF
>TRBV28|TRBD2|TRBJ2-7|-
TGTGCCAGCAGCCACCTCGGACTAGCGGGGTATTACGAGCAGTACTTC
CASSHLGLAGYYEQYF